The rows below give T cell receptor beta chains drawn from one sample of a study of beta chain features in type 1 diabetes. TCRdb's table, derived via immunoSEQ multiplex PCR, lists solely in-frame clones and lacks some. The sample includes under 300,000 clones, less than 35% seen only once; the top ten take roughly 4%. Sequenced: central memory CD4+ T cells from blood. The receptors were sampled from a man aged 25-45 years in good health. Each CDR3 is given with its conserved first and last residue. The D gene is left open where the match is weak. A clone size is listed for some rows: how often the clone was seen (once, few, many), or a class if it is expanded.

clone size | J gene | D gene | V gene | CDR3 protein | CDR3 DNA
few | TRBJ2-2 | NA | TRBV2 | CASSNSGSTGELFF | TGTGCCAGCAGTAACAGCGGGTCCACCGGGGAGCTGTTTTTT
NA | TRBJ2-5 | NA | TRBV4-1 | CASSLTGPETQYF | TGCGCCAGCAGCCTCACGGGGCCAGAGACCCAGTACTTC
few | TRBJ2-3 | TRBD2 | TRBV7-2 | CASSYQPSGAGDTQYF | TGTGCCAGCAGCTACCAACCTAGCGGGGCGGGAGATACGCAGTATTTT
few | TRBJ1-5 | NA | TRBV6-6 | CASSYSIGGSGQPQHF | TGTGCCAGCAGTTACTCGATCGGAGGGAGTGGTCAGCCCCAGCATTTT
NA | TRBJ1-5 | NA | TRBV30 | CAWSVAGLNNQPQHF | TGTGCCTGGAGTGTAGCAGGACTTAACAATCAGCCCCAGCATTTT
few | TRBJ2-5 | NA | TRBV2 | CASSDREEETQYF | TGTGCCAGCAGTGACAGGGAGGAAGAGACCCAGTACTTC
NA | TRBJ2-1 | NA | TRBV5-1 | CASSLDLSSYNEQFF | TGCGCCAGCAGCTTGGACCTGAGCTCCTACAATGAGCAGTTCTTC
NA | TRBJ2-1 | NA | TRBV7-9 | CASISDSSYNEQFF | TGTGCCAGCATATCTGATAGCTCCTACAATGAGCAGTTCTTC
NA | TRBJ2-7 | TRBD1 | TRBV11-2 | CASSLVGTGSTFSYEQYF | TGTGCCAGCAGCTTAGTAGGGACAGGGTCAACCTTCTCCTACGAGCAGTACTTC
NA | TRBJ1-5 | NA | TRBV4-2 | CASSLSNEPQHF | TGTGCCAGCAGCCTATCAAATGAGCCCCAGCATTTT
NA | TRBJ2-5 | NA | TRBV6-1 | CASSVASGPSQRETQYF | TGTGCCAGCAGTGTGGCTTCCGGGCCCAGCCAAAGAGAGACCCAGTACTTC
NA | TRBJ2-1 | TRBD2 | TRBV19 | CASSKGLAVYNEQFF | TGTGCCAGTAGTAAGGGGCTAGCGGTGTACAATGAGCAGTTCTTC
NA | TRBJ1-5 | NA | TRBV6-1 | CASSEEGQGYQPQHF | TGTGCCAGCAGTGAAGAGGGCCAGGGATATCAGCCCCAGCATTTT
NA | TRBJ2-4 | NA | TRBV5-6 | CASSPKGEAPVKNIQYF | TGTGCCAGCAGCCCAAAAGGGGAGGCACCCGTTAAAAACATTCAGTACTTC
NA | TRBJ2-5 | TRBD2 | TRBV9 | CASSPGTSGGTQETQYF | TGTGCCAGCAGCCCCGGGACTAGCGGGGGGACCCAAGAGACCCAGTACTTC
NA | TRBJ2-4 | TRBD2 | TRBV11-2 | CASSPHGRVIAKNIQYF | TGTGCCAGCAGCCCTCACGGGAGGGTCATAGCCAAAAACATTCAGTACTTC
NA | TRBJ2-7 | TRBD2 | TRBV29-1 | CSVGGGSGEQYF | TGCAGCGTTGGTGGCGGGAGTGGTGAGCAGTACTTC
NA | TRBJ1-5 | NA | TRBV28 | CASRKQGLPQHF | TGTGCCAGCCGTAAACAGGGACTTCCCCAGCATTTT
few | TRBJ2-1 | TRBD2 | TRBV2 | CASSGTSGIPGEQFF | TGTGCCAGCAGTGGGACTAGCGGTATACCCGGTGAGCAGTTCTTC
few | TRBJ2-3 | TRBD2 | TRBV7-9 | CASSSVSGTSTDTQYF | TGTGCCAGCAGCTCAGTTAGCGGGACTTCCACAGATACGCAGTATTTT
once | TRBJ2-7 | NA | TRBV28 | CASSHRGEQYF | TGTGCCAGCAGCCACCGGGGAGAGCAGTACTTC
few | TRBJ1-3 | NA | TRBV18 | CASSPPGGNTIYF | TGTGCCAGCTCACCACCGGGAGGAAACACCATATATTTT
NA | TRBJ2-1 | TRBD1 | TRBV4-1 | CASSRGTDSYNEQFF | TGCGCCAGCAGCCGAGGGACAGACTCCTACAATGAGCAGTTCTTC
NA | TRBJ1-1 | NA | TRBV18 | CASSRLTEAFF | TGTGCCAGCTCACGTCTGACTGAAGCTTTCTTT
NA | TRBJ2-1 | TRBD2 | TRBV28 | CASSLSLAGTYNEQFF | TGTGCCAGCAGCCTATCATTAGCGGGAACCTACAATGAGCAGTTCTTC
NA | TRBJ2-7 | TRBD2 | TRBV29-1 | CSASSGVFGEQYF | TGCAGCGCTTCTAGCGGGGTCTTCGGGGAGCAGTACTTC
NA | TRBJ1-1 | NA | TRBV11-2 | CASSPDLSTEAFF | TGTGCCAGCAGCCCTGACCTGTCCACTGAAGCTTTCTTT
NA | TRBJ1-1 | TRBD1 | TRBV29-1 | CSVVRGHTEAFF | TGCAGCGTTGTCAGGGGGCATACTGAAGCTTTCTTT
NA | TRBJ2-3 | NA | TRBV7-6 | CASSLGPGADTQYF | TGTGCCAGCAGCTTAGGTCCAGGGGCGGATACGCAGTATTTT
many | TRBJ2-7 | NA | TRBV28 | CASSFSRGGEQYF | TGTGCCAGCAGCTTCTCCAGGGGAGGCGAGCAGTACTTC
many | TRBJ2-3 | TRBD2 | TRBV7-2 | CASSLPPGLATQYF | TGTGCCAGCAGCTTGCCTCCGGGACTAGCAACGCAGTATTTT
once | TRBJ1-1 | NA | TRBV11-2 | CAGSRNQNTEAFF | TGTGCCGGCAGCCGCAACCAGAACACTGAAGCTTTCTTT